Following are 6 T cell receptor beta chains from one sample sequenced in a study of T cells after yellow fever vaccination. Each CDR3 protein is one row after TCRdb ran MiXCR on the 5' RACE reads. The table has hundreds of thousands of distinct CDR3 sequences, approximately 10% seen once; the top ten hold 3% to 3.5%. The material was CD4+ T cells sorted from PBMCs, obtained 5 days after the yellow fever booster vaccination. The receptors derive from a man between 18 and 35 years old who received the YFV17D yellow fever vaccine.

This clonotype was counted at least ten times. CDR3: CATRTGPGANVLTF. The CDR3 DNA reads TGTGCCACCCGTACAGGGCCTGGGGCCAACGTCCTGACTTTC. This chain uses TRBV6-5 with TRBJ2-6; a possible D gene is TRBD1 (6 bases). Germline V lookup: CDR1 MNHEY, CDR2 SVGAGI. The V end lost 10 bases, the J end lost 2 bases, and 12 bases lay between the germline ends. The length of the CDR3 is 14 residues.

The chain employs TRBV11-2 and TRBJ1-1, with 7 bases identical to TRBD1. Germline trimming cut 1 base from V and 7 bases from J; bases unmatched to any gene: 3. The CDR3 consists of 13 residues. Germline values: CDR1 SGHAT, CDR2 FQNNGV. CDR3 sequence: CASSLVGDSEAFF. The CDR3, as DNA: TGTGCCAGCAGCTTAGTGGGGGACAGTGAAGCTTTCTTT.

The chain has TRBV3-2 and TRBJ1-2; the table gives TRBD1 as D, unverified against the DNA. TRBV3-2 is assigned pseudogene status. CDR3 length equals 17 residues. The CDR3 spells CASSQDCRGAVHYGYTF. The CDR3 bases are TGTGCCAGCAGCCAAGACTGCAGGGGCGCAGTCCACTATGGCTACACCTTC.

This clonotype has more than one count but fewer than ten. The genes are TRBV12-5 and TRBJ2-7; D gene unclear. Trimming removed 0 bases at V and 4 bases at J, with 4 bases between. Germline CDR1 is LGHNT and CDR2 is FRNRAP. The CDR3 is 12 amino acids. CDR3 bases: TGTGCTAGTGGTTTGGTGATATACGAGCAGTACTTC. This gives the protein CASGLVIYEQYF. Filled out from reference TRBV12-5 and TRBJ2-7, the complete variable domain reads DARVTQTPRHKVTEMGQEVTMRCQPILGHNTVFWYRQTMMQGLELLAYFRNRAPLDDSGMPKDRFSAEMPDATLATLKIQPSEPRDSAVYFCASGLVIYEQYFGPGTRLTVT.

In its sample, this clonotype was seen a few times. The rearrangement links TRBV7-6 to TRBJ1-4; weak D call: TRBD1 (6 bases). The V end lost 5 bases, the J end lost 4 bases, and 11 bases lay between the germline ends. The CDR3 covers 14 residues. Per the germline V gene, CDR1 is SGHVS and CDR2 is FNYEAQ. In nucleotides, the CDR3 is TGTGCCAGCAGCCCAGGACAGCTTAATGAAAAACTGTTTTTT. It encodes CASSPGQLNEKLFF.

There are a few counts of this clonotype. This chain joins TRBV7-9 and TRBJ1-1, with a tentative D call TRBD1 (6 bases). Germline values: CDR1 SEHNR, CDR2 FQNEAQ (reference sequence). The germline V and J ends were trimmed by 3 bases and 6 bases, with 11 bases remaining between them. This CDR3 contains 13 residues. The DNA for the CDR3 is TGTGCCAGCAGCTTCATACAGGGCTCTGAAGCTTTCTTT. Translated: CASSFIQGSEAFF.